This T cell receptor (beta chain) emerged from a study of cytomegalovirus exposure and HLA in healthy donors. Study conclusions and caveats: Later work found that TCR association rates differed between HLA loci; DRB1 had the most and HLA-C the fewest.

The CDR3 sequence is 15 residues long. V lost 0 bases and J lost 8, with 13 bases in between. Germline CDR1 and CDR2: MNHNY and SVGAGI (reference sequence). The primer mix had 60 Vbeta and 13 Jbeta primers. Sequencing was performed with immunoSEQ multiplex PCR; in TCRdb, only in-frame clones are kept and a portion is missing. This sample's table reports roughly 78,000 clones. Points on this clone: Its specificity is not known.

Sequencing was carried out using PBMCs. This receptor was taken from a boy between 10 and 17 years old in good health and CMV-seronegative. V usage is TRBV6-6 and J usage is TRBJ1-4; D not certain. The CDR3 bases are TGTGCCAGCAGTTACTCGCAAGATGGGAGGGAAAAACTGTTTTTT. This translates into CASSYSQDGREKLFF.